This TCR beta chain was recovered during a study of blood T cell repertoires in COVID-19. Study context: From the United States, Italy and Spain came samples of acute and convalescent COVID-19. T cells, B-cell-depleted T cells, or PBMCs provided the cDNA or gDNA that served as material.

Per the original methods: The assay estimated nucleated cells by amplifying reference gene primers. Sequencing was performed with immunoSEQ multiplex PCR; in TCRdb, only in-frame clones are kept and a portion is missing. That table is the source of V, J and clone size, and D and trimming were worked out from the DNA. This table has about 380,000 clones, roughly four fifths appearing once. The specimen sequenced was peripheral blood. The TCR was taken from a human donor with acute or convalescent COVID-19. The donor label of this sample is uncertain.

In DNA, the CDR3 is TGTGCCAGCAGCCGGACAGGGCAGGCGGCTGGAAACACCATATATTTT. This gives the protein CASSRTGQAAGNTIYF. The V call is TRBV2, the J call TRBJ1-3, with TRBD1 matching 8 bases. The trim removed 6 bases at V and 2 bases at J, leaving 9 bases unmatched. Germline V gene sequence: CDR1 SNHLY, CDR2 FYNNEI. The CDR3 is made up of 16 amino acids.